A selection of T cell receptor beta chains follows, all from one sample in a study of T cells in Graves' hyperthyroidism and ophthalmopathy. Using its own MiXCR run on the multiplex PCR reads, TCRdb lists one record per CDR3 protein. The data show about 260,000 distinct CDR3 sequences, with over 15% seen just once and around 30% held by the top ten. Sequences were obtained from blood. Source of these receptors: a woman aged 18-35 years with Graves' ophthalmopathy. CDR3s include the opening cysteine and the closing phenylalanine or tryptophan. A D gene is named only where the DNA matches it firmly. Clone size appears in some rows only: once, few, many, or a class for an expanded clone.

d_gene: TRBD2
abundance: many
j_gene: TRBJ2-2
v_gene: TRBV6-2/TRBV6-3
CDR3aa: CASTAMAGGMNANTGELFF
CDR3nt: TGTGCCAGCACCGCTATGGCGGGGGGGATGAACGCGAACACCGGGGAGCTGTTTTTT

d_gene: TRBD1
abundance: NA
j_gene: TRBJ1-5
v_gene: TRBV4-1
CDR3aa: CASSQLDREGQPQHF
CDR3nt: TGCGCCAGCAGCCAACTCGACAGGGAGGGACAGCCCCAGCATTTT

d_gene: NA
abundance: many
j_gene: TRBJ1-3
v_gene: TRBV28
CDR3aa: CASRGRQRGNTIYF
CDR3nt: TGTGCCAGCAGGGGCCGACAACGAGGAAACACCATATATTTT

d_gene: NA
abundance: many
j_gene: TRBJ1-5
v_gene: TRBV28
CDR3aa: CASRPGTNSNQPQHF
CDR3nt: TGTGCCAGCAGGCCCGGGACCAATAGCAATCAGCCCCAGCATTTT

d_gene: TRBD2
abundance: many
j_gene: TRBJ2-3
v_gene: TRBV4-1
CDR3aa: CASSQSGLAAATQYF
CDR3nt: TGCGCCAGCAGCCAATCGGGACTAGCGGCCGCTACGCAGTATTTT

d_gene: TRBD1
abundance: many
j_gene: TRBJ1-2
v_gene: TRBV6-1
CDR3aa: CASSRQGANGYTF
CDR3nt: TGTGCCAGCAGTCGACAGGGGGCTAATGGCTACACCTTC

d_gene: NA
abundance: NA
j_gene: TRBJ1-3
v_gene: TRBV7-2
CDR3aa: CASSLGGPLYF
CDR3nt: TGTGCCAGCAGCTTGGGAGGGCCCCTATATTTT

d_gene: TRBD2
abundance: many
j_gene: TRBJ2-1
v_gene: TRBV6-2/TRBV6-3
CDR3aa: CASTRAGTRNEQFF
CDR3nt: TGTGCCAGCACCAGGGCCGGGACTAGAAACGAGCAGTTCTTC

d_gene: TRBD1
abundance: few
j_gene: TRBJ1-2
v_gene: TRBV19
CDR3aa: CASSRPRMSDRGTSNYGYTF
CDR3nt: TGTGCCAGTAGTAGGCCCCGGATGTCGGACAGGGGGACATCTAACTATGGCTACACCTTC

d_gene: NA
abundance: many
j_gene: TRBJ2-2
v_gene: TRBV29-1
CDR3aa: CSVVEGSKNTGELFF
CDR3nt: TGCAGCGTTGTTGAGGGCAGTAAGAACACCGGGGAGCTGTTTTTT

d_gene: NA
abundance: NA
j_gene: TRBJ2-2
v_gene: TRBV5-1
CDR3aa: CASSFGQQNTGELFF
CDR3nt: TGCGCCAGCAGCTTTGGACAGCAAAACACCGGGGAGCTGTTTTTT

d_gene: TRBD1
abundance: NA
j_gene: TRBJ1-3
v_gene: TRBV20-1
CDR3aa: CSARSPLTGFGNTIYF
CDR3nt: TGCAGTGCTAGATCCCCTCTGACAGGGTTCGGAAACACCATATATTTT

d_gene: NA
abundance: many
j_gene: TRBJ1-2
v_gene: TRBV3-1
CDR3aa: CASSQAVPTGQGYTF
CDR3nt: TGTGCCAGCAGCCAAGCCGTCCCAACAGGGCAAGGCTACACCTTC

d_gene: TRBD1
abundance: many
j_gene: TRBJ2-7
v_gene: TRBV30
CDR3aa: CAWRGQSVSYEQYF
CDR3nt: TGTGCCTGGAGGGGACAGTCTGTCTCCTACGAGCAGTACTTC

d_gene: TRBD2
abundance: NA
j_gene: TRBJ2-1
v_gene: TRBV20-1
CDR3aa: CSASGAVMTSGRWNEQFF
CDR3nt: TGCAGTGCTAGTGGGGCAGTGATGACTAGCGGGAGATGGAATGAGCAGTTCTTC

d_gene: TRBD1
abundance: many
j_gene: TRBJ1-4
v_gene: TRBV18
CDR3aa: CASSPGTGGDLTANEKLFF
CDR3nt: TGTGCCAGCTCACCAGGGACAGGAGGAGACCTCACGGCTAATGAAAAACTGTTTTTT

d_gene: NA
abundance: many
j_gene: TRBJ2-1
v_gene: TRBV4-3
CDR3aa: CASSQKARLDLGNEQFF
CDR3nt: TGCGCCAGCAGCCAAAAGGCGAGACTAGATTTAGGCAATGAGCAGTTCTTC

d_gene: NA
abundance: many
j_gene: TRBJ2-1
v_gene: TRBV7-3
CDR3aa: CASSLATNYNEQFF
CDR3nt: TGTGCCAGCAGCCTGGCGACCAACTACAATGAGCAGTTCTTC

d_gene: NA
abundance: many
j_gene: TRBJ2-5
v_gene: TRBV6-1
CDR3aa: CASRPSGSTKETQYF
CDR3nt: TGTGCCAGCAGGCCCTCGGGTAGCACAAAAGAGACCCAGTACTTC

d_gene: TRBD2
abundance: many
j_gene: TRBJ2-2
v_gene: TRBV12-3/TRBV12-4
CDR3aa: CASSSLLAAGELFF
CDR3nt: TGTGCCAGCAGTTCGTTACTAGCGGCCGGGGAGCTGTTTTTT

d_gene: TRBD2
abundance: NA
j_gene: TRBJ2-3
v_gene: TRBV3-1
CDR3aa: CASSQGVAGVPDTQYF
CDR3nt: TGTGCCAGCAGCCAAGGCGTAGCGGGGGTACCAGATACGCAGTATTTT

d_gene: NA
abundance: NA
j_gene: TRBJ1-1
v_gene: TRBV6-5
CDR3aa: CASSYSRNLNTEAFF
CDR3nt: TGTGCCAGCAGTTACTCGAGAAATCTGAACACTGAAGCTTTCTTT

d_gene: TRBD2
abundance: many
j_gene: TRBJ2-2
v_gene: TRBV10-1
CDR3aa: CASSTAGGSGTGELFF
CDR3nt: TGCGCCAGCAGTACCGCTGGCGGGAGCGGCACCGGGGAGCTGTTTTTT

d_gene: NA
abundance: many
j_gene: TRBJ2-3
v_gene: TRBV7-3
CDR3aa: CASSLNPGLSTDTQYF
CDR3nt: TGTGCCAGCAGCTTAAATCCGGGTTTGAGCACAGATACGCAGTATTTT

d_gene: NA
abundance: many
j_gene: TRBJ2-7
v_gene: TRBV5-5
CDR3aa: CASSEEVGPSSYEQYF
CDR3nt: TGTGCCAGCAGCGAAGAAGTCGGGCCGAGCTCCTACGAGCAGTACTTC

d_gene: NA
abundance: many
j_gene: TRBJ1-1
v_gene: TRBV27
CDR3aa: CASSLKGFYTEAFF
CDR3nt: TGTGCCAGCAGTTTAAAAGGGTTTTACACTGAAGCTTTCTTT

d_gene: TRBD2
abundance: NA
j_gene: TRBJ2-2
v_gene: TRBV11-2
CDR3aa: CASSQLAGGRAGELFF
CDR3nt: TGTGCCAGCAGCCAGTTAGCGGGGGGTAGAGCCGGGGAGCTGTTTTTT

d_gene: NA
abundance: many
j_gene: TRBJ1-2
v_gene: TRBV3-1
CDR3aa: CASTGYDGYTF
CDR3nt: TGTGCCAGCACGGGATACGATGGCTACACCTTC

d_gene: NA
abundance: many
j_gene: TRBJ1-5
v_gene: TRBV7-9
CDR3aa: CASSFAGEEGNQPQHF
CDR3nt: TGTGCCAGCAGCTTCGCAGGAGAGGAAGGCAATCAGCCCCAGCATTTT

d_gene: TRBD1
abundance: many
j_gene: TRBJ1-1
v_gene: TRBV6-1
CDR3aa: CASSPGQGKAFF
CDR3nt: TGTGCCAGCAGCCCAGGACAGGGTAAGGCTTTCTTT

d_gene: NA
abundance: many
j_gene: TRBJ2-1
v_gene: TRBV4-3
CDR3aa: CASSQVAGTYEQFF
CDR3nt: TGCGCCAGCAGCCAAGTGGCTGGGACCTATGAGCAGTTCTTC

d_gene: NA
abundance: many
j_gene: TRBJ2-5
v_gene: TRBV5-5
CDR3aa: CASSYAGRETQYF
CDR3nt: TGTGCCAGCAGTTACGCAGGGCGGGAGACCCAGTACTTC

d_gene: NA
abundance: many
j_gene: TRBJ1-5
v_gene: TRBV6-2/TRBV6-3
CDR3aa: CASSYSTIDSNQPQHF
CDR3nt: TGTGCCAGCAGTTACTCGACAATCGATAGCAATCAGCCCCAGCATTTT

d_gene: TRBD2
abundance: few
j_gene: TRBJ2-1
v_gene: TRBV10-2
CDR3aa: CASRTGTSGDEQFF
CDR3nt: TGCGCCAGCAGAACCGGGACTAGCGGAGATGAGCAGTTCTTC

d_gene: NA
abundance: many
j_gene: TRBJ1-1
v_gene: TRBV29-1
CDR3aa: CSVVGGRGSTEAFF
CDR3nt: TGCAGCGTTGTGGGAGGGCGGGGAAGCACTGAAGCTTTCTTT